This TCR beta chain derives from a study of shared clonotypes between healthy human individuals. Study-wide results and caveats: Across a handful of donors, naive CD4 shared roughly 5.2%, naive CD8 3% to 3.5%, memory CD4 roughly 2.4%, memory CD8 about 0.4%.

This table comes from immunoSEQ multiplex PCR, and its TCRdb copy is limited to in-frame clones, with some not included. The sample lists roughly 380,000 clones; approximately 97% were seen once. V lost 0 bases to trimming and J lost 0 bases, with 14 bases between them. CDR3 length: 16 residues. CDR1 is GTSNPN and CDR2 is SVGIG in the germline V gene (reference sequence). Details on this clone: The target antigen is unknown.

The chain employs TRBV30 and TRBJ2-5, with D uncertain. Specimen: memory CD8+ T cells sorted from blood. Indicated subset: CD45RO+ cells pooled with CCR7-negative TemRA cells. This clonotype originated in a young man in good health. The CDR3 DNA reads as TGTGCCTGGAGTGTTCTTAGAGGCGGTCACCAAGAGACCCAGTACTTC. Translating it yields CAWSVLRGGHQETQYF.